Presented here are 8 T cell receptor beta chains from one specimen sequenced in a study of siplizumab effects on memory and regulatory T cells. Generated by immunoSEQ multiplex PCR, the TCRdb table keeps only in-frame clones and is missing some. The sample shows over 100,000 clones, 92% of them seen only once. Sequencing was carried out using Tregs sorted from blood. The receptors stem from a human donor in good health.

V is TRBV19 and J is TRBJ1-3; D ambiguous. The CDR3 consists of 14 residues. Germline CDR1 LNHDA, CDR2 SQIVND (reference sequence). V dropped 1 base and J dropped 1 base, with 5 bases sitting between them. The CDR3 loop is CASSIGGSGNTIYF. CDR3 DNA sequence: TGTGCCAGTAGTATAGGGGGTTCTGGAAACACCATATATTTT.

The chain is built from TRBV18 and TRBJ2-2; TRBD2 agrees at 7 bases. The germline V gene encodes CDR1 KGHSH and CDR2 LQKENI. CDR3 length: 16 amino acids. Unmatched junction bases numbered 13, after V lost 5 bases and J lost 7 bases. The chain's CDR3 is CASSSTSVQVVGELFF. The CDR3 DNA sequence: TGTGCCAGCTCATCAACTAGCGTCCAGGTCGTCGGGGAGCTGTTTTTT.

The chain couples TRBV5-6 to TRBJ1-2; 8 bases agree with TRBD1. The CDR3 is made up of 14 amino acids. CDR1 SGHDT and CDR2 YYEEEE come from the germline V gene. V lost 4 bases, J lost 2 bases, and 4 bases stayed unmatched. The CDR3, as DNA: TGTGCCAGCAGCCTTACAGGGGGGAACTATGGCTACACCTTC. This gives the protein CASSLTGGNYGYTF. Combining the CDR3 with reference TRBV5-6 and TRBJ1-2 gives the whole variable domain DAGVTQSPTHLIKTRGQQVTLRCSPKSGHDTVSWYQQALGQGPQFIFQYYEEEERQRGNFPDRFSGHQFPNYSSELNVNALLLGDSALYLCASSLTGGNYGYTFGSGTRLTVV.

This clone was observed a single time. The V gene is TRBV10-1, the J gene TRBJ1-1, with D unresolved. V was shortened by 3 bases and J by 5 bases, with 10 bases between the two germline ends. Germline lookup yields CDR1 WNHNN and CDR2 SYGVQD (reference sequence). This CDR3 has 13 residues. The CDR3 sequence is CASSESGKTEAFF. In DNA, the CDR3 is TGCGCCAGCAGTGAATCCGGGAAAACTGAAGCTTTCTTT.

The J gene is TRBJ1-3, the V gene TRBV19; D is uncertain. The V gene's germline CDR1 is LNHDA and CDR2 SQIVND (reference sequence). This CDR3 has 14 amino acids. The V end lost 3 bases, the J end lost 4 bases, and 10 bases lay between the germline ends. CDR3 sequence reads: CASSILVSGNTIYF. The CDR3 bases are TGTGCCAGTAGTATTCTGGTCTCGGGAAACACCATATATTTT.

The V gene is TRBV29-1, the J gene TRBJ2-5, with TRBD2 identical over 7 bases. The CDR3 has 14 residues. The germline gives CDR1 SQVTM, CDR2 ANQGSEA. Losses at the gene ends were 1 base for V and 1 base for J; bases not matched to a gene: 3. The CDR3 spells CSVEGGSGQETQYF. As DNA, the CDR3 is TGCAGCGTTGAAGGCGGGAGTGGCCAAGAGACCCAGTACTTC.

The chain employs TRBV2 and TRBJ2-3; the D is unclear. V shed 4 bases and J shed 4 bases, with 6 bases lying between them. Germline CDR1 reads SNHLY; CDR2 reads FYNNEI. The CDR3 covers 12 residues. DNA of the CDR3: TGTGCCAGCAGTGGAGTATCAGATACGCAGTATTTT. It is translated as CASSGVSDTQYF.

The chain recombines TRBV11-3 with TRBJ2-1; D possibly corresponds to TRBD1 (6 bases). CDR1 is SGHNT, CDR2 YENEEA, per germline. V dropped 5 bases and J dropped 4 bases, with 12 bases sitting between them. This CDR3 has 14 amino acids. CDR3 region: CASSAGASYNEQFF. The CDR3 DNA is TGTGCCAGCAGCGCAGGGGCCTCATACAATGAGCAGTTCTTC.